The 20 T cell receptor beta chains listed next were all sequenced from one sample in a study of T cells after yellow fever vaccination. TCRdb re-called the 5' RACE reads with MiXCR, one entry per CDR3 protein. The sample yields a few hundred thousand distinct CDR3 sequences, roughly 4% seen once. The material sequenced was PBMCs, taken on the day of the yellow fever booster vaccination. The receptors here all came from a man aged 18 to 30 who received the YFV17D yellow fever vaccine.

Regarding this clonotype: A read error may produce the germline difference seen at one junction end. The CDR3 nucleotides read TGTGCCAGTACTCTTACGGGCGAAAATCTGTTTTTT. Protein product: CASTLTGENLFF. The chain combines TRBV19 with TRBJ1-4; D is uncertain. The CDR3 consists of 12 residues. Looked up from germline, CDR1 is LNHDA and CDR2 is SQIVND (reference sequence).

This clonotype was seen repeatedly, ten times or more. The chain combines TRBV7-2 with TRBJ2-1; a possible D gene is TRBD2 (5 bases). There are 15 residues in the CDR3. V was pared by 3 bases and J by 3 bases, with 12 bases between. Germline V gene sequence: CDR1 SGHTA, CDR2 FQGNSA. Here the CDR3 reads CASSFRTGNYNEQFF. CDR3 nucleotides: TGTGCCAGCAGCTTCCGGACTGGAAACTACAATGAGCAGTTCTTC. The variable domain in full, completed from reference TRBV7-2 and TRBJ2-1, reads GAGVSQSPSNKVTEKGKDVELRCDPISGHTALYWYRQSLGQGLEFLIYFQGNSAPDKSGLPSDRFSAERTGGSVSTLTIQRTQQEDSAVYLCASSFRTGNYNEQFFGPGTRLTVL.

The rearrangement joins TRBV5-1 to TRBJ1-4; D is unresolved. Germline V lookup: CDR1 SGHRS, CDR2 YFSETQ. Trimming removed 0 bases at V and 8 bases at J, with 8 bases between. This CDR3 contains 13 residues. CDR3 loop: CASSLVLGEKLFF. DNA of the CDR3: TGCGCCAGCAGCTTGGTTCTTGGGGAAAAACTGTTTTTT.

This clonotype came up a few times. This chain connects TRBV7-2 to TRBJ1-1; maybe TRBD1 (5 bases). Trimming stripped 10 bases from V and 2 bases from J, with 14 bases between. Per germline, CDR1 SGHTA and CDR2 FQGNSA. The length of the CDR3 is 13 residues. The CDR3 here is CATQTDTNTEAFF. DNA for the CDR3: TGTGCCACTCAGACAGACACAAACACTGAAGCTTTCTTT.

This clonotype was counted ten times or more. V is TRBV9 and J is TRBJ1-4; TRBD1 aligns across 7 bases. Germline V gene data show CDR1 as SGDLS and CDR2 as YYNGEE. The V segment lost 2 bases and the J segment 3 bases; nucleotides outside the gene matches: 1. CDR3 size: 14 residues. As DNA, the CDR3 is TGTGCCAGCAGCGTTGGGACAGCTAATGAAAAACTGTTTTTT. The encoded protein is CASSVGTANEKLFF.

This clonotype was observed many times. The genes are TRBV18 and TRBJ2-2, with TRBD1 matching over 7 bases. This CDR3 region has 15 residues. The junction had 7 bases not matched to a gene; V was cut back by 5 bases and J by 4 bases. Germline CDR1 KGHSH, CDR2 LQKENI. CDR3: CASSIRDSGTGELFF. CDR3 bases: TGTGCCAGCTCAATCCGGGACAGCGGCACCGGGGAGCTGTTTTTT.

This clonotype came up a few times. The gene calls are TRBV9 and TRBJ1-2; a possible D gene is TRBD1 (5 bases). Trimming shortened V by 3 bases and J by 0 bases, and 15 bases separated the two germline ends. From germline, CDR1 is SGDLS and CDR2 YYNGEE. The length of the CDR3 is 16 residues. The CDR3 loop is CASSEVGGNPNYGYTF. Here the CDR3 DNA reads TGTGCCAGCAGCGAGGTGGGGGGGAACCCTAACTATGGCTACACCTTC.

This clonotype was seen a handful of times. CDR3 in amino acids: CASSYHLGNQPQHF. In DNA, the CDR3 is TGTGCCAGCAGTTACCATTTGGGTAATCAGCCCCAGCATTTT. The rearrangement joins TRBV6-6 to TRBJ1-5; D is ambiguous. The germline V and J ends were trimmed by 2 bases and 4 bases, with 9 bases remaining between them. The V gene's germline CDR1 is MNHNY and CDR2 SVGAGI (reference sequence). This CDR3 is built from 14 residues.

The table lists this clonotype with a few counts. The rearrangement uses TRBV3-1 and TRBJ2-7; 9 bases map to TRBD2. Germline V gene lookup returns CDR1 LGHDT and CDR2 YNNKEL (reference sequence). The CDR3 has 16 amino acids. V dropped 2 bases and J dropped 0; count of bases not matched to a gene: 5. CDR3 sequence: CASSQSTSGYSYEQYF. CDR3 nucleotides: TGTGCCAGCAGCCAATCAACTAGCGGGTACTCCTACGAGCAGTACTTC.

There are many counts of this clonotype. The chain links TRBV20-1 to TRBJ2-4, with D unresolved. The CDR3 totals 13 residues. Germline CDR1 reads DFQATT; CDR2 reads SNEGSKA (reference sequence). The ends were cut back, 3 bases at V and 2 bases at J, with 8 bases in the middle. For the CDR3, the DNA is TGCAGTGCTAGGGAACATACCAAAAACATTCAGTACTTC. This encodes CSAREHTKNIQYF.

This clonotype qualifies as medium-sized. This chain connects TRBV7-2 to TRBJ2-7, with TRBD2 identical over 14 bases. CDR3 length equals 16 residues. The V gene end was trimmed by 5 bases and the J gene end by 0 bases; junction bases not matched to a gene: 3. Germline lookup yields CDR1 SGHTA and CDR2 FQGNSA. The CDR3 DNA reads TGTGCCAGCAGCCAAGGGACTAGCGGGAGCTCCTACGAGCAGTACTTC. Its protein product is CASSQGTSGSSYEQYF.

This clonotype has only a few counts. This chain uses TRBV20-1 with TRBJ1-5, with 7 bases lining up with TRBD1. This CDR3 is built from 14 residues. The V and J ends lost 5 bases and 4 bases, in that order; junction bases with no gene match: 8. Looked up from germline, CDR1 is DFQATT and CDR2 is SNEGSKA (reference sequence). CDR3 bases: TGCAGTGCTTCGACAGGGAACACTAATCAGCCCCAGCATTTT. Residues: CSASTGNTNQPQHF.

This clonotype came up many times. V and J are TRBV5-1 and TRBJ2-3; 9 bases map to TRBD1. There are 14 residues in the CDR3. V dropped 4 bases and J dropped 4; count of bases not matched to a gene: 4. Germline CDR1 and CDR2: SGHRS and YFSETQ. CDR3 loop: CASSGQGSADTQYF. The CDR3 nucleotides are TGCGCCAGCAGCGGACAGGGGTCGGCAGATACGCAGTATTTT. The variable domain in full, with the rest retrieved from reference TRBV5-1 and TRBJ2-3, is KAGVTQTPRYLIKTRGQQVTLSCSPISGHRSVSWYQQTPGQGLQFLFEYFSETQRNKGNFPGRFSGRQFSNSRSEMNVSTLELGDSALYLCASSGQGSADTQYFGPGTRLTVL.

This chain uses TRBV2 with TRBJ2-4; 7 positions agree with TRBD1. V shed 0 bases and J 0 bases; nucleotides not matched to a gene: 5. The CDR3 consists of 17 residues. Germline V CDR1 and CDR2: SNHLY, FYNNEI. The CDR3 is CASSEARDRVAKNIQYF. DNA of the CDR3: TGTGCCAGCAGTGAAGCGAGGGACAGAGTAGCCAAAAACATTCAGTACTTC.

In its sample, this clonotype was seen many times. The chain combines TRBV6-1 with TRBJ1-1; D not resolved. Trimming pared 6 bases from V and 3 bases from J, leaving 14 bases between. Germline V gene data show CDR1 as MNHNS and CDR2 as SASEGT. This CDR3 has 14 residues. The CDR3 region has the DNA TGTGCCAGCAGGAGGACCCCCCGGGACACTGAAGCTTTCTTT. Translation gives CASRRTPRDTEAFF.

The chain couples TRBV24-1 to TRBJ2-1; the D is unclear. The CDR3 contains 14 residues. With 3 bases removed from V and 6 bases from J, the gap between germline ends came to 11 bases. Germline V gene lookup returns CDR1 KGHDR and CDR2 SFDVKD. The CDR3 here is CATSDPNEANEQFF. CDR3 DNA: TGTGCCACCAGTGATCCAAACGAGGCCAATGAGCAGTTCTTC.

The sample holds many counts of this clonotype. This sequence joins TRBV20-1 and TRBJ2-7, with TRBD1 matching over 7 bases. Looked up from germline, CDR1 is DFQATT and CDR2 is SNEGSKA (reference sequence). This CDR3 contains 14 residues. The CDR3 DNA reads as TGCAGTGCAAGAGAGGGGACAGACCATTACGAGCAGTACGTC. Translation: CSAREGTDHYEQYV.

The chain carries TRBV18 and TRBJ2-5, with a possible D match to TRBD2 (6 bases). There are 16 residues in the CDR3. V shed 0 bases and J shed 5 bases, with 16 bases lying between them. Germline V gene data show CDR1 as KGHSH and CDR2 as LQKENI. The DNA of the CDR3 is TGTGCCAGCTCACCACCGGTGAGCGGGTTCGGCGAGACCCAGTACTTC. Translating gives CASSPPVSGFGETQYF.

This clonotype came up many times. V and J are TRBV7-2 and TRBJ2-3, with 13 bases identical to TRBD2. In germline, CDR1 is SGHTA, CDR2 FQGNSA. This CDR3 spans 19 amino acids. V was clipped by 2 bases and J by 6 bases; unmatched bases: 14. The CDR3 spells CASSLLGLAGASSKDTQYF. DNA of the CDR3: TGTGCCAGCAGCTTACTAGGACTAGCGGGGGCTTCCTCGAAGGATACGCAGTATTTT.

The CDR3 DNA reads TGTGCCAGCAGTTACTATGGCTCTGGGGCCAACGTCCTGACTTTC. As protein: CASSYYGSGANVLTF. The chain couples TRBV6-5 to TRBJ2-6, with D hard to call. CDR3 length: 15 amino acids. V was cut by 1 base and J by 0 bases, with 4 bases left in between. Germline-derived CDR1 and CDR2 are MNHEY and SVGAGI.